This is a list of T cell receptor beta chains from one sample in a study of blood T cell repertoires in COVID-19. The data were produced by immunoSEQ multiplex PCR, yet TCRdb's version contains in-frame clones alone and is incomplete. The sample holds roughly 220,000 clones, 86% seen once. Sequencing was performed on peripheral blood. Every receptor here comes from a woman in her forties or fifties with COVID-19, enrolled during active disease. Both conserved end residues are part of each CDR3. D genes are given only for firm matches. Only part of the rows carry a size: once, few, many, or a class if the clone is expanded.

size: .; D: .; J: TRBJ2-3; V: TRBV11-2; CDR3: CASSLDLQNTQYF; DNA: TGTGCCAGCAGCTTAGATCTACAGAATACGCAGTATTTT
size: .; D: TRBD1; J: TRBJ2-5; V: TRBV6-6; CDR3: CASSYTGDRGWETQYF; DNA: TGTGCCAGCAGTTACACTGGGGACAGGGGATGGGAGACCCAGTACTTC
size: .; D: .; J: TRBJ2-5; V: TRBV7-6; CDR3: CASSSSWTGLQETQYF; DNA: TGTGCCAGCAGCTCATCCTGGACAGGACTACAAGAGACCCAGTACTTC
size: once; D: .; J: TRBJ2-2; V: TRBV6-5; CDR3: CASSYSTGTGELFF; DNA: TGTGCCAGCAGTTACTCGACTGGAACCGGGGAGCTGTTTTTT
size: .; D: .; J: TRBJ1-1; V: TRBV10-2; CDR3: CASREYGGPGTEAFF; DNA: TGCGCCAGCAGAGAGTACGGGGGGCCAGGAACTGAAGCTTTCTTT
size: once; D: .; J: TRBJ1-1; V: TRBV7-9; CDR3: CASSPTRGTEAFF; DNA: TGTGCCAGCAGCCCGACCCGGGGGACTGAAGCTTTCTTT
size: .; D: .; J: TRBJ1-6; V: TRBV4-3; CDR3: CASSQDSRVNSPLHF; DNA: TGCGCCAGCAGCCAAGACTCCAGGGTAAACTCACCCCTCCACTTT
size: .; D: .; J: TRBJ1-1; V: TRBV11-2; CDR3: CASSLPSTGLVFAEAFF; DNA: TGTGCCAGCAGCCTCCCCAGTACAGGGTTAGTCTTTGCTGAAGCTTTCTTT
size: .; D: .; J: TRBJ1-2; V: TRBV6-5; CDR3: CASSRGAGYTF; DNA: TGTGCCAGCAGTCGGGGGGCTGGCTACACCTTC
size: once; D: TRBD2; J: TRBJ2-3; V: TRBV2; CDR3: CASPGLAGPTSTDTQYF; DNA: TGTGCCAGCCCGGGACTAGCGGGGCCTACTAGCACAGATACGCAGTATTTT
size: .; D: .; J: TRBJ1-1; V: TRBV7-2; CDR3: CASSLDQGWGNRTEAFF; DNA: TGTGCCAGCAGCTTAGACCAGGGGTGGGGGAATAGAACTGAAGCTTTCTTT
size: few; D: TRBD2; J: TRBJ2-3; V: TRBV5-6; CDR3: CASSLPRLAGGSTQYF; DNA: TGTGCCAGCAGCTTGCCGCGACTAGCGGGGGGAAGTACGCAGTATTTT
size: .; D: .; J: TRBJ1-1; V: TRBV15; CDR3: CATSLAGLPNTEAFF; DNA: TGTGCCACCAGCCTAGCGGGGTTACCCAACACTGAAGCTTTCTTT
size: .; D: .; J: TRBJ2-2; V: TRBV9; CDR3: CASSATRISNTGELFF; DNA: TGTGCCAGCTCCGCAACGAGGATATCGAACACCGGGGAGCTGTTTTTT
size: .; D: TRBD2; J: TRBJ2-3; V: TRBV7-2; CDR3: CASSLDSSGGWWYF; DNA: TGTGCCAGCAGCTTAGATAGTAGCGGGGGTTGGTGGTATTTT
size: .; D: .; J: TRBJ2-7; V: TRBV14; CDR3: CASSHTQGSEQYF; DNA: TGTGCCAGCAGCCATACACAGGGTTCCGAGCAGTACTTC
size: .; D: .; J: TRBJ2-5; V: TRBV29-1; CDR3: CSVEWGSPIQETQYF; DNA: TGCAGCGTTGAGTGGGGCTCTCCGATTCAAGAGACCCAGTACTTC
size: .; D: .; J: TRBJ2-5; V: TRBV27; CDR3: CASRIQGGETQYF; DNA: TGTGCCAGCAGAATCCAGGGAGGAGAGACCCAGTACTTC
size: few; D: .; J: TRBJ1-6; V: TRBV11-3; CDR3: CASSLGRVDSPLHF; DNA: TGTGCCAGCAGCTTAGGCAGGGTCGATTCACCCCTCCACTTT
size: .; D: TRBD1; J: TRBJ2-1; V: TRBV5-1; CDR3: CASSLDRVFEQFF; DNA: TGCGCCAGCAGCTTAGACAGGGTCTTTGAGCAGTTCTTC
size: .; D: TRBD1; J: TRBJ2-2; V: TRBV15; CDR3: CATSTRTGGETGELFF; DNA: TGTGCCACCAGCACTAGGACAGGGGGCGAAACCGGGGAGCTGTTTTTT
size: once; D: .; J: TRBJ1-1; V: TRBV10-1; CDR3: CASRDSPGEAFF; DNA: TGCGCCAGCAGGGACAGCCCGGGTGAAGCTTTCTTT
size: .; D: TRBD1; J: TRBJ1-1; V: TRBV19; CDR3: CASIASDRLNTEAFF; DNA: TGTGCCAGTATCGCTTCGGACAGGTTGAACACTGAAGCTTTCTTT
size: .; D: .; J: TRBJ1-2; V: TRBV27; CDR3: CASSFNGGAVLYGYTF; DNA: TGTGCCAGCAGTTTTAATGGAGGGGCCGTCCTCTATGGCTACACCTTC
size: .; D: .; J: TRBJ1-5; V: TRBV19; CDR3: CASSMGGYDQPQHF; DNA: TGTGCCAGTAGTATGGGGGGATACGATCAGCCCCAGCATTTT
size: .; D: TRBD1; J: TRBJ1-2; V: TRBV3-1/TRBV3-2; CDR3: CASSRPGGQGYGYTF; DNA: TGTGCCAGCAGCCGCCCAGGGGGACAGGGCTATGGCTACACCTTC
size: .; D: TRBD1; J: TRBJ1-2; V: TRBV3-1/TRBV3-2; CDR3: CASSPRPLQNRGRTLYGYTF; DNA: TGTGCCAGCAGCCCCCGACCCCTTCAGAACAGGGGGCGAACTCTCTATGGCTACACCTTC
size: .; D: .; J: TRBJ1-5; V: TRBV15; CDR3: CATGADQPQHF; DNA: TGTGCCACCGGGGCAGATCAGCCCCAGCATTTT
size: .; D: .; J: TRBJ1-5; V: TRBV19; CDR3: CASSIGGGGSQPQHF; DNA: TGTGCCAGTAGTATAGGAGGGGGGGGCTCTCAGCCCCAGCATTTT
size: .; D: TRBD2; J: TRBJ2-5; V: TRBV9; CDR3: CASSVETSGGPLYF; DNA: TGTGCCAGCAGCGTAGAAACTAGCGGGGGGCCTTTGTACTTC
size: .; D: .; J: TRBJ2-2; V: TRBV5-1; CDR3: CASSLVSRELFF; DNA: TGCGCCAGCAGCTTGGTTTCCAGGGAGCTGTTTTTT
size: .; D: .; J: TRBJ2-1; V: TRBV12-3/TRBV12-4; CDR3: CASSWLDLQFF; DNA: TGTGCCAGCAGTTGGCTGGACTTACAGTTCTTC
size: .; D: .; J: TRBJ1-1; V: TRBV6-5; CDR3: CASRALGGRRTEAFF; DNA: TGTGCCAGCAGGGCCTTGGGGGGGCGACGGACTGAAGCTTTCTTT
size: .; D: .; J: TRBJ1-1; V: TRBV18; CDR3: CASSPDSDLLGAFF; DNA: TGTGCCAGCTCACCAGACTCCGACCTGCTCGGGGCTTTCTTT
size: .; D: TRBD1; J: TRBJ1-4; V: TRBV10-3; CDR3: CAISRIPAGTGGEKLFF; DNA: TGTGCCATCAGTCGTATCCCTGCCGGGACAGGGGGCGAAAAACTGTTTTTT
size: .; D: .; J: TRBJ1-2; V: TRBV5-8; CDR3: CASSARTIKGYGYTF; DNA: TGTGCCAGCAGCGCCCGGACAATTAAAGGCTATGGCTACACCTTC
size: .; D: .; J: TRBJ1-2; V: TRBV5-1; CDR3: CASSLVGEGYTF; DNA: TGCGCCAGCAGCTTAGTAGGGGAAGGCTACACCTTC
size: .; D: .; J: TRBJ2-2; V: TRBV2; CDR3: CASSKVEKLTGELFF; DNA: TGTGCCAGCAGTAAGGTGGAGAAACTAACCGGGGAGCTGTTTTTT
size: .; D: .; J: TRBJ1-2; V: TRBV18; CDR3: CASSPQGLHGYTF; DNA: TGTGCCAGCTCACCCCAGGGTCTGCATGGCTACACCTTC
size: .; D: .; J: TRBJ2-3; V: TRBV5-1; CDR3: CASSLGDREADTQYF; DNA: TGCGCCAGCAGCCTGGGTGACAGGGAGGCAGATACGCAGTATTTT
size: .; D: TRBD2; J: TRBJ2-3; V: TRBV5-6; CDR3: CASSFTGLAGPQDTQYF; DNA: TGTGCCAGCAGCTTTACCGGACTAGCGGGGCCCCAAGATACGCAGTATTTT
size: .; D: TRBD1; J: TRBJ1-2; V: TRBV11-1; CDR3: CASSFDRVGYTF; DNA: TGTGCCAGCAGCTTCGACAGGGTTGGCTACACCTTC
size: .; D: .; J: TRBJ2-4; V: TRBV5-4; CDR3: CASSWATDGAKNIQYF; DNA: TGTGCCAGCAGCTGGGCGACAGATGGGGCCAAAAACATTCAGTACTTC
size: once; D: .; J: TRBJ1-3; V: TRBV5-1; CDR3: CASSTGRFNSGNTIYF; DNA: TGCGCCAGCAGTACCGGTCGTTTTAACTCTGGAAACACCATATATTTT
size: .; D: .; J: TRBJ1-1; V: TRBV5-1; CDR3: CASRLSSMNTEAFF; DNA: TGCGCCAGCAGACTCTCCTCTATGAACACTGAAGCTTTCTTT
size: few; D: TRBD1; J: TRBJ2-2; V: TRBV7-3; CDR3: CASSLDPQGAHTGELFF; DNA: TGTGCCAGCAGCTTAGACCCACAGGGGGCGCACACCGGGGAGCTGTTTTTT
size: .; D: TRBD1; J: TRBJ1-4; V: TRBV19; CDR3: CASSIRTGMDEKLFF; DNA: TGTGCCAGTAGTATAAGGACAGGGATGGATGAAAAACTGTTTTTT
size: .; D: TRBD2; J: TRBJ2-1; V: TRBV2; CDR3: CASSPLAAGYNEQFF; DNA: TGTGCCAGCAGTCCCCTAGCGGCCGGATACAATGAGCAGTTCTTC
size: .; D: .; J: TRBJ2-5; V: TRBV18; CDR3: CASSPPPGETQYF; DNA: TGTGCCAGCTCACCACCCCCCGGGGAGACCCAGTACTTC
size: .; D: .; J: TRBJ2-5; V: TRBV14; CDR3: CASSQDVLVTQYF; DNA: TGTGCCAGCAGCCAAGATGTTTTAGTGACCCAGTACTTC